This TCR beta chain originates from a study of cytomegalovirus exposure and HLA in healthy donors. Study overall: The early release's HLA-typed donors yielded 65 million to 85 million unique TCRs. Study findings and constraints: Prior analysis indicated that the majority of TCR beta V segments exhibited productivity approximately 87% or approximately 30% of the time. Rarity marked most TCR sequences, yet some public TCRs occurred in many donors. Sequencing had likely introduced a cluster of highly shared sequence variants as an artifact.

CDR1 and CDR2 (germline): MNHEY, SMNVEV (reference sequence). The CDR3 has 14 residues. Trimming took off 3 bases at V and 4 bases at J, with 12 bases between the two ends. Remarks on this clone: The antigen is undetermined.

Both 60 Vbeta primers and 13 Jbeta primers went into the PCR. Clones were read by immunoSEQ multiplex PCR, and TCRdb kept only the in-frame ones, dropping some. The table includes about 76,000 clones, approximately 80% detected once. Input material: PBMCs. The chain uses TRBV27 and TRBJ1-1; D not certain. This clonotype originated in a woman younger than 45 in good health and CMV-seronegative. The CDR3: CASSLMFSSTEAFF. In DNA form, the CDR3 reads TGTGCCAGCAGTTTGATGTTTTCTAGCACTGAAGCTTTCTTT.